This T cell receptor beta chain was documented in a study of blood T cell repertoires in COVID-19. The CDR3 is 16 amino acids. Germline CDR1 reads SGDLS; CDR2 reads YYNGEE. Trimming took 0 bases from V and 2 from J; bases not matched to a gene: 4. The protocol was immunoSEQ multiplex PCR, while the TCRdb copy is restricted to in-frame clones and leaves out a portion. The sample lists roughly 69,000 clones, about nine tenths occurring once. This clone came up once. The receptor's source is a man aged 50 to 60 with active COVID-19. The rearrangement uses TRBV9 and TRBJ2-3, with 9 positions matching TRBD2. The sample comprised peripheral blood. CDR3 DNA: TGTGCCAGCAGCGTAGTCGTAGCGGGGGTCACAGATACGCAGTATTTT. Its protein is CASSVVVAGVTDTQYF.